The rows below give T cell receptor beta chains drawn from one sample of a study of naive and memory T cell subsets. Each CDR3 protein gets one entry after TCRdb re-called the UMI-ligation and nested PCR reads with MiXCR. The sample consists of under 150,000 distinct CDR3 sequences, around 21% of them appearing once. Sequencing used naive CD8+ T cells from blood. The receptors come from a human donor in good health. Both conserved end residues are part of each CDR3. A D gene is named only where the DNA matches it firmly. Expanded clones get a size class; other rows say once, few or many, or leave the size out.

TRBJ2-1	NA	TRBV19	NA	CASSIWGNEQFF	TGTGCCAGTAGTATTTGGGGGAATGAGCAGTTCTTC
TRBJ1-2	NA	TRBV30	NA	CAWSAGSGDYGYTF	TGTGCCTGGAGTGCGGGGTCTGGTGACTATGGCTACACCTTC
TRBJ2-7	NA	TRBV6-2/TRBV6-3	NA	CASSYSGTPDEQYF	TGTGCCAGCAGTTACTCCGGGACCCCCGACGAGCAGTACTTC
TRBJ1-3	NA	TRBV29-1	NA	CSVETGNTIYF	TGCAGCGTTGAAACTGGAAACACCATATATTTT
TRBJ2-1	NA	TRBV29-1	few	CSVESATSSYNEQFF	TGCAGCGTTGAGTCCGCGACGAGCTCCTACAATGAGCAGTTCTTC
TRBJ2-3	NA	TRBV7-2	NA	CASSDRPLDTQYF	TGTGCCAGCAGCGATCGCCCGCTAGATACGCAGTATTTT
TRBJ2-7	NA	TRBV28	few	CASSSRDAYYEQYF	TGTGCCAGCAGTTCGAGGGACGCTTATTACGAGCAGTACTTC
TRBJ2-3	TRBD1	TRBV28	NA	CASRSTGTGSTDTQYF	TGTGCCAGCAGGTCAACCGGGACAGGGAGCACAGATACGCAGTATTTT
TRBJ2-1	NA	TRBV12-3/TRBV12-4	few	CASSLSGLSSYNEQFF	TGTGCCAGCAGTCTTAGCGGATTGAGCTCCTACAATGAGCAGTTCTTC
TRBJ2-3	NA	TRBV20-1	NA	CSVAPEWDTQYF	TGCAGTGTGGCCCCAGAGTGGGATACGCAGTATTTT
TRBJ2-3	TRBD1	TRBV27	NA	CASRTGGTDTQYF	TGTGCCAGTCGGACAGGCGGCACAGATACGCAGTATTTT
TRBJ2-7	TRBD2	TRBV18	NA	CASSPGLAGEYEQYF	TGTGCCAGCTCACCAGGACTAGCGGGGGAGTACGAGCAGTACTTC
TRBJ1-4	TRBD1	TRBV12-3/TRBV12-4	NA	CASSRGQVSVFF	TGTGCCAGCAGTCGGGGACAGGTTTCGGTGTTTTTT
TRBJ2-1	TRBD2	TRBV7-9	NA	CASSLGVAGGVTDNEQFF	TGTGCCAGCAGCTTAGGAGTAGCGGGTGGGGTTACTGACAATGAGCAGTTCTTC
TRBJ1-5	NA	TRBV6-5	few	CASSYSGADQPQHF	TGTGCCAGCAGTTACTCTGGGGCGGATCAGCCCCAGCATTTT
TRBJ2-2	NA	TRBV20-1	many	CSARDAKEGIGELFF	TGCAGTGCTAGAGACGCGAAGGAAGGAATCGGGGAGCTGTTTTTT
TRBJ1-1	NA	TRBV6-2/TRBV6-3	NA	CASSEQGAHTEAFF	TGTGCCAGCAGTGAACAGGGCGCACACACTGAAGCTTTCTTT
TRBJ2-7	NA	TRBV4-3	few	CASSPFGPGHSGSYEQYF	TGCGCCAGCAGCCCGTTCGGGCCAGGACACTCCGGCTCCTACGAGCAGTACTTC
TRBJ2-3	TRBD1	TRBV7-8	NA	CASSLSRTGGWTDTQYF	TGTGCCAGCAGCCTGAGTCGGACAGGGGGCTGGACAGATACGCAGTATTTT